The rows below give T cell receptor beta chains drawn from one sample of a study of blood T cell repertoires in COVID-19. Generated by immunoSEQ multiplex PCR, the TCRdb table keeps only in-frame clones and is missing some. The top ten hold approximately 13% of the sample, which has about 200,000 clones, roughly 80% seen once. Sequenced: peripheral blood. All receptors derive from a man over 45 who had recovered from COVID-19. CDR3s include the opening cysteine and the closing phenylalanine or tryptophan. D genes are given only for firm matches. Clone size, where shown, is once, few, many, or a class for clones that have expanded.

d_call	v_call	j_call	clone_size	cdr3_aa	cdr3_nt
NA	TRBV28	TRBJ1-6	NA	CASTTAGGAGGTLHF	TGTGCCAGCACCACCGCCGGGGGAGCTGGGGGAACCCTCCACTTT
NA	TRBV2	TRBJ1-5	NA	CASSEDRVGNQPQHF	TGTGCCAGCAGTGAAGACAGGGTGGGCAATCAGCCCCAGCATTTT
TRBD2	TRBV11-3	TRBJ2-3	once	CASSTSGGTDTQYF	TGTGCCAGCAGTACTAGCGGGGGCACAGATACGCAGTATTTT
TRBD2	TRBV19	TRBJ2-4	NA	CASSIKGRVDIQYF	TGTGCCAGTAGTATTAAGGGGAGGGTTGACATTCAGTACTTC
NA	TRBV5-4	TRBJ2-3	NA	CASSFLQGTDTQYF	TGTGCCAGCAGCTTCTTACAGGGCACAGATACGCAGTATTTT
TRBD1	TRBV7-9	TRBJ1-2	NA	CASSDSGQGAGYTF	TGTGCCAGCAGCGACTCCGGACAGGGGGCGGGCTACACCTTC
TRBD1	TRBV18	TRBJ2-3	NA	CASQPGQDRLTDTQYF	TGTGCCAGCCAACCCGGACAGGATCGACTCACAGATACGCAGTATTTT
NA	TRBV19	TRBJ2-7	NA	CASSIPGFEYEQYF	TGTGCCAGTAGTATACCAGGGTTTGAATACGAGCAGTACTTC
NA	TRBV15	TRBJ1-6	NA	CATSRKQGSSPLHF	TGTGCCACCAGCAGAAAACAGGGTTCTTCACCCCTCCACTTT
TRBD1	TRBV15	TRBJ2-1	NA	CATSTGQDISSYNEQFF	TGTGCCACCAGCACCGGACAGGACATTAGCTCCTACAATGAGCAGTTCTTC
TRBD1	TRBV28	TRBJ1-1	few	CATTGPRDRGNTEAFF	TGTGCCACAACAGGGCCCCGAGACAGGGGGAACACTGAAGCTTTCTTT
NA	TRBV3-1/TRBV3-2	TRBJ2-5	NA	CASSQDSTEGQTQYF	TGTGCCAGCAGCCAAGATAGTACAGAGGGCCAAACCCAGTACTTC
TRBD1	TRBV15	TRBJ2-7	NA	CATSRDRTGAPGTYEQYF	TGTGCCACCAGCAGAGATCGGACAGGCGCCCCTGGGACCTACGAGCAGTACTTC
TRBD1	TRBV28	TRBJ2-3	NA	CASSQTGGLLYTQYF	TGTGCCAGCAGTCAGACAGGGGGCTTATTATATACGCAGTATTTT
NA	TRBV19	TRBJ1-1	NA	CASSMNVAGNTEAFF	TGTGCCAGTAGTATGAATGTAGCGGGAAACACTGAAGCTTTCTTT
TRBD1	TRBV6-2/TRBV6-3	TRBJ2-1	NA	CASSWDRTFGNEQFF	TGTGCCAGCAGCTGGGACAGGACCTTTGGCAATGAGCAGTTCTTC
TRBD1	TRBV4-1	TRBJ1-2	NA	CASSQDPDRYYGYTF	TGCGCCAGCAGCCAAGATCCGGACAGGTACTATGGCTACACCTTC
TRBD1	TRBV29-1	TRBJ2-1	once	CSAEQGPNEQFF	TGCAGCGCGGAACAGGGGCCGAATGAGCAGTTCTTC
TRBD1	TRBV11-2	TRBJ2-3	NA	CASSRNSGQGADTQYF	TGTGCCAGCAGCCGTAACTCGGGACAGGGAGCAGATACGCAGTATTTT
NA	TRBV7-3	TRBJ1-6	few	CASSSQGSNSPLHF	TGTGCCAGCAGCTCGCAGGGAAGTAATTCACCCCTCCACTTT
NA	TRBV24-1	TRBJ2-3	NA	CATSPTDSKSTDTQYF	TGTGCCACCAGTCCGACGGACAGTAAGAGCACAGATACGCAGTATTTT
NA	TRBV12-5	TRBJ1-5	few	CASARGSEGNQPQHF	TGTGCTAGTGCTCGGGGAAGCGAAGGCAATCAGCCCCAGCATTTT
TRBD2	TRBV30	TRBJ2-6	NA	CAWSVRGGIPSGANVLTF	TGTGCCTGGAGTGTACGGGGAGGGATACCCTCTGGGGCCAACGTCCTGACTTTC
NA	TRBV3-1/TRBV3-2	TRBJ2-5	NA	CASSQVPSAQETQYF	TGTGCCAGCAGCCAAGTGCCTAGCGCGCAAGAGACCCAGTACTTC
NA	TRBV5-1	TRBJ2-3	NA	CASGQGGASTDTQYF	TGCGCCAGCGGGCAGGGGGGAGCTAGCACAGATACGCAGTATTTT
NA	TRBV14	TRBJ2-5	NA	CASSRQGGQETQYF	TGTGCCAGCAGCCGCCAGGGAGGCCAAGAGACCCAGTACTTC